What follows are 13 T cell receptor beta chains derived from one specimen sequenced in a study of shared clonotypes between healthy human individuals. Sequenced by immunoSEQ multiplex PCR; TCRdb stores in-frame clones only, minus some. The table has some 2.4 million clones, under 95% seen once. Sequencing was performed on naive CD4+ T cells from PBMCs. Subset meaning: CD45RA+ positively selected. These receptors came from a man aged 18-30 years in good health. Some clones in this sample may be carry-over from other donors' samples.

The chain links TRBV7-9 to TRBJ2-7; unclear D gene. There are 12 residues in the CDR3. Germline loops: CDR1 SEHNR, CDR2 FQNEAQ (reference sequence). The V end was cut by 5 bases, the J end by 7 bases, with 12 bases between. CDR3 sequence (DNA): TGTGCCAGCAGCAGGCGCCCGGAAGAGCAGTACTTC. Translated, it gives CASSRRPEEQYF.

The chain links TRBV19 to TRBJ2-2; 15 bases align to TRBD2. Germline V gene data show CDR1 as LNHDA and CDR2 as SQIVND (reference sequence). CDR3 length: 19 residues. With 2 bases clipped from V and 9 bases from J, the junction kept 13 bases outside the gene matches. The CDR3 DNA reads TGTGCCAGTAGTATACCGACTCTAAGGACTAGCGGGAGGGGCCGGGAGCTGTTTTTT. Its protein is CASSIPTLRTSGRGRELFF.

This clone was detected only once. V is TRBV7-9 and J is TRBJ2-1, with 10 bases fitting TRBD1. Germline values: CDR1 SEHNR, CDR2 FQNEAQ (reference sequence). Trimming at V came to 5 bases and at J to 0 bases, leaving 13 bases not matched to a gene. The CDR3 is 19 residues long. The CDR3 sequence is CASSTYRDRGPSSYNEQFF. DNA for the CDR3: TGTGCCAGCAGCACGTACCGGGACAGGGGACCGAGCTCCTACAATGAGCAGTTCTTC. Using reference TRBV7-9 and TRBJ2-1 for the parts outside the CDR3, the full variable domain is DTGVSQNPRHKITKRGQNVTFRCDPISEHNRLYWYRQTLGQGPEFLTYFQNEAQLEKSRLLSDRFSAERPKGSFSTLEIQRTEQGDSAMYLCASSTYRDRGPSSYNEQFFGPGTRLTVL.

The genes are TRBV7-9 and TRBJ2-2; 10 bases map to TRBD1. CDR1 is SEHNR and CDR2 is FQNEAQ in the germline V gene (reference sequence). With 6 bases clipped from V and 0 bases from J, the junction kept 4 bases outside the gene matches. The CDR3 extends over 16 amino acids. CDR3 bases: TGTGCCAGCAGATTGGGACAGGGGCCGAACACCGGGGAGCTGTTTTTT. Translating gives CASRLGQGPNTGELFF.

The gene calls are TRBV5-4 and TRBJ1-2; no firm D call. This CDR3 has 13 residues. CDR1 and CDR2 from the germline V gene are SGHNT and YYREEE (reference sequence). The V gene lost 2 bases and the J gene lost 2 bases, with 7 bases spanning the gap. As DNA, the CDR3 is TGTGCCAGCAGCTTAAACACAAACTATGGCTACACCTTC. Its protein product is CASSLNTNYGYTF.

The V and J genes are TRBV5-4 and TRBJ1-1; the match to TRBD1 covers 8 bases. The CDR3 sequence is 16 residues long. The V gene's germline CDR1 is SGHNT and CDR2 YYREEE (reference sequence). After removal of 0 bases from V and 1 base from J, the junction contained 5 bases not matched to a gene. In DNA form, the CDR3 reads TGTGCCAGCAGCTTGGTGCAGGGGGCTGGGAACACTGAAGCTTTCTTT. It translates to CASSLVQGAGNTEAFF. Full variable domain (remainder filled in from reference TRBV5-4 and TRBJ1-1): ETGVTQSPTHLIKTRGQQVTLRCSSQSGHNTVSWYQQALGQGPQFIFQYYREEENGRGNFPPRFSGLQFPNYSSELNVNALELDDSALYLCASSLVQGAGNTEAFFGQGTRLTVV.

The chain couples TRBV11-2 to TRBJ2-3, with 8 bases matching TRBD1. Germline CDR1 reads SGHAT; CDR2 reads FQNNGV. V was pared by 5 bases and J by 4 bases, with 2 bases of the junction left unmatched. The CDR3 covers 13 residues. The CDR3 DNA follows: TGTGCCAGCAGCCGACAGGGGCCAGATACGCAGTATTTT. This translates into CASSRQGPDTQYF.

With respect to this clone: The sample contains more than one DNA sequence encoding this CDR3. This chain links TRBV9 with TRBJ2-7; 7 bases are a match to TRBD1. The length of the CDR3 is 15 residues. The trim removed 2 bases at V and 0 bases at J, leaving 5 bases unmatched. Germline CDR1 reads SGDLS; CDR2 reads YYNGEE. CDR3 region: CASSVGDRVSYEQYF. CDR3 in DNA: TGTGCCAGCAGCGTGGGGGACAGAGTCTCCTACGAGCAGTACTTC.

Worth noting for this clone: Other DNA sequences within the sample encode an identical CDR3. This chain joins TRBV27 and TRBJ2-7; perhaps TRBD1 as D (6 bases). The CDR3 loop spans 13 amino acids. Germline assignment: CDR1 MNHEY and CDR2 SMNVEV (reference sequence). V lost 2 bases and J lost 6, with 11 bases in between. CDR3 amino acids: CASSLRKGVEQYF. The CDR3 bases are TGTGCCAGCAGTTTAAGGAAGGGGGTCGAGCAGTACTTC.

V is TRBV12-5 and J is TRBJ2-2; 10 bases are a match to TRBD2. Germline-derived CDR1 and CDR2 are LGHNT and FRNRAP. The ends lost 1 base at V and 4 bases at J; junction bases unmatched: 6. This CDR3 has 17 amino acids. This chain's CDR3 is CASGLAPSGSFTGELFF. CDR3 nucleotide sequence: TGTGCTAGTGGTTTGGCCCCTAGCGGGAGTTTCACCGGGGAGCTGTTTTTT.

The chain carries TRBV6-5 and TRBJ2-7; 10 bases are shared with TRBD1. This CDR3 comprises 15 residues. Germline loops: CDR1 MNHEY, CDR2 SVGAGI. V lost 2 bases and J lost 3; bases outside the gene matches: 4. Written as DNA, the CDR3 is TGTGCCAGCAGTTACGCCTGGGACAGGGGCTACGAGCAGTACTTC. Residues: CASSYAWDRGYEQYF.

V usage is TRBV28 and J usage is TRBJ2-6, with D perhaps matching TRBD2 (5 bases). CDR1 and CDR2 (germline): MDHEN, SYDVKM. The CDR3 contains 14 residues. V dropped 5 bases and J dropped 4 bases, with 9 bases sitting between them. The CDR3 here is CASSGPGGANVLTF. The CDR3 DNA is TGTGCCAGCAGTGGCCCGGGGGGGGCCAACGTCCTGACTTTC. Full variable domain (outside the CDR3, taken from reference TRBV28 and TRBJ2-6): DVKVTQSSRYLVKRTGEKVFLECVQDMDHENMFWYRQDPGLGLRLIYFSYDVKMKEKGDIPEGYSVSREKKERFSLILESASTNQTSMYLCASSGPGGANVLTFGAGSRLTVL.

The chain has TRBV19 and TRBJ2-5; no firm D call. The V end lost 7 bases, the J end lost 7 bases, and 16 bases lay between the germline ends. The CDR3 has 13 residues. Germline lookup yields CDR1 LNHDA and CDR2 SQIVND (reference sequence). The CDR3 region is CASKGGPLGTQYF. CDR3 DNA sequence: TGTGCCAGTAAAGGCGGCCCCCTAGGGACCCAGTACTTC.